This passage covers 20 T cell receptor beta chains from one sample sequenced in a study of T cells after yellow fever vaccination. TCRdb fed the 5' RACE reads into MiXCR, producing one record per CDR3 protein. The sample records 300,000 or so distinct CDR3 sequences, 4% being singletons. Specimen: PBMCs, collected 5 days after the yellow fever booster vaccination. The origin of the receptors is a man between 18 and 35 years old who received the YFV17D yellow fever vaccine.

This clonotype appeared a few times. J is TRBJ2-6 and V is TRBV7-9; no clear D gene. CDR3 length equals 18 residues. The germline CDR1 and CDR2 sequences are SEHNR and FQNEAQ (reference sequence). Deletions cut 1 base from V and 0 bases from J, with 13 bases between. The CDR3 region has the DNA TGTGCCAGCAGCTTAGTACCGTCAACCCGCTCTGGGGCCAACGTCCTGACTTTC. It yields the protein CASSLVPSTRSGANVLTF.

This clonotype was counted between two and nine times. The V and J genes are TRBV3-1 and TRBJ2-5; D is unresolved. The CDR3 loop spans 11 amino acids. Germline lookup yields CDR1 LGHDT and CDR2 YNNKEL (reference sequence). V lost 0 bases and J 6 bases, leaving 2 bases between the germline ends. CDR3 sequence: CASSQDKTQYF. In DNA form, the CDR3 reads TGTGCCAGCAGCCAAGATAAGACCCAGTACTTC.

The chain uses TRBV29-1 and TRBJ2-3, with 7 bases identical to TRBD2. With 1 base clipped from V and 3 bases from J, the junction kept 7 bases outside the gene matches. The CDR3 has 15 amino acids. CDR1 SQVTM and CDR2 ANQGSEA come from the germline V gene. The CDR3 region is CSVEGGGGPTDTQYF. The CDR3 DNA is TGCAGCGTTGAAGGGGGGGGAGGACCGACAGATACGCAGTATTTT.

At least ten counts were recorded for this clonotype. The chain carries TRBV7-2 and TRBJ2-3; TRBD2 matches 8 bases. With V trimmed by 4 bases and J by 8 bases, 8 bases remained unmatched. CDR3 length equals 14 residues. Germline V gene sequence: CDR1 SGHTA, CDR2 FQGNSA. As DNA, the CDR3 is TGTGCCAGCAGCTCGGGGGGGGGCGAAGGTACGCAGTATTTT. It is translated as CASSSGGGEGTQYF.

This clonotype was detected a few times. The chain couples TRBV20-1 to TRBJ2-7, with a possible D match to TRBD1 (7 bases). The CDR3 has 14 amino acids. Germline CDR1 and CDR2: DFQATT and SNEGSKA (reference sequence). Between the trimmed V and J ends, which lost 0 bases and 4 bases, there was a span of 13 bases. The DNA for the CDR3 is TGCAGTGCTAGAGATTCACAGGGGACTTACGAGCAGTACTTC. It is translated as CSARDSQGTYEQYF.

This chain links TRBV5-1 with TRBJ2-4, with D hard to call. V dropped 4 bases and J dropped 0 bases, with 17 bases sitting between them. The germline gives CDR1 SGHRS, CDR2 YFSETQ. This CDR3 contains 17 residues. Here the CDR3 reads CASSRYDQLLAKNIQYF. Here the CDR3 DNA reads TGCGCCAGCAGCAGATACGACCAACTTCTAGCCAAAAACATTCAGTACTTC.

This clonotype has at least ten counts. V usage is TRBV20-1 and J usage is TRBJ1-1; D is undetermined. V was pared by 1 base and J by 5 bases, with 11 bases between. This CDR3 comprises 13 residues. Per the germline V gene, CDR1 is DFQATT and CDR2 is SNEGSKA (reference sequence). The DNA of the CDR3 is TGCAGTGCTAGAGGTCAGGTGAGGACTGAAGCTTTCTTT. Translation: CSARGQVRTEAFF.

The sample holds a few counts of this clonotype. The chain recombines TRBV5-6 with TRBJ1-2; D not certain. Trimming removed 1 base from V and 12 bases from J, with 10 bases in between. The CDR3 has 11 amino acids. The germline V gene has CDR1 SGHDT and CDR2 YYEEEE. CDR3 sequence reads: CASSLTGYHTF. CDR3 sequence (DNA): TGTGCCAGCAGCTTGACCGGATACCACACCTTC.

This clonotype was seen only a few times. The chain links TRBV6-2 or TRBV6-3 to TRBJ2-3; perhaps TRBD2 as D (6 bases). V was clipped by 8 bases and J by 3 bases, with 12 bases between them. Germline V gene lookup returns CDR1 MNHEY and CDR2 SVGEGT. The CDR3 runs 13 residues. The CDR3 nucleotides are TGTGCCAGCGGACGGGACTTTACAGATACGCAGTATTTT. The encoded protein is CASGRDFTDTQYF.

This clonotype was detected many times. J is TRBJ2-2 and V is TRBV5-1, with 8 bases lining up with TRBD1. Germline CDR1 is SGHRS and CDR2 is YFSETQ. The V segment lost 5 bases and the J segment 1 base; nucleotides outside the gene matches: 1. This CDR3 contains 14 residues. This chain's CDR3 is CASSGQGNTGELFF. CDR3 DNA sequence: TGCGCCAGCAGTGGACAGGGGAACACCGGGGAGCTGTTTTTT.

The sample holds a few counts of this clonotype. The rearrangement joins TRBV7-3 to TRBJ2-5; 10 nucleotides match TRBD2. The CDR3 totals 17 residues. Germline V gene sequence: CDR1 SGHTA, CDR2 FQGTGA. J lost 2 bases, V lost 1 base, and 7 bases had no gene match. The CDR3 DNA reads as TGTGCCAGCAGCTTAAAGGGGCCTAGCGGGGGACAAGAGACCCAGTACTTC. Its protein is CASSLKGPSGGQETQYF.

The chain has TRBV20-1 and TRBJ1-3; D is uncertain. Germline V gene data show CDR1 as DFQATT and CDR2 as SNEGSKA (reference sequence). V was clipped by 2 bases and J by 0 bases, with 5 bases between them. The CDR3 has 13 amino acids. For the CDR3, the DNA is TGCAGTGCTAGAAGGCCCTCTGGAAACACCATATATTTT. Its protein is CSARRPSGNTIYF.

In its sample, this clonotype was seen a few times. CDR3 in amino acids: CSGTTRGNTQYF. CDR3 DNA sequence: TGCAGTGGTACTACTAGGGGTAATACGCAGTATTTT. The rearrangement links TRBV20-1 to TRBJ2-3; D may match TRBD1 or TRBD2 (5 bases each). This CDR3 region has 12 residues. V dropped 7 bases and J dropped 7 bases, with 15 bases sitting between them. Germline values: CDR1 DFQATT, CDR2 SNEGSKA (reference sequence).

The gene calls are TRBV7-8 and TRBJ2-1, with D maybe TRBD1 (6 bases). Trimming removed 1 base at V and 8 bases at J, with 9 bases between. The germline V gene has CDR1 SGHVS and CDR2 FQNEAQ. The CDR3 has 13 amino acids. CDR3 sequence (DNA): TGTGCCAGCAGCTTAGGACCAGGGGATGAGCAGTTCTTC. It is translated as CASSLGPGDEQFF.

This clonotype was seen many times. The rearrangement joins TRBV20-1 to TRBJ2-3, with TRBD2 matching over 8 bases. The germline V gene encodes CDR1 DFQATT and CDR2 SNEGSKA (reference sequence). The junction had 1 base not matched to a gene; V was cut back by 4 bases and J by 1 base. CDR3 length: 13 residues. CDR3 loop: CSATTSGTDTQYF. The DNA of the CDR3 is TGCAGTGCTACGACTAGCGGCACAGATACGCAGTATTTT.

There are many counts of this clonotype. The V and J genes are TRBV5-1 and TRBJ2-3; tentatively, D is TRBD1 (5 bases). The length of the CDR3 is 14 residues. The V end lost 4 bases, the J end lost 0 bases, and 9 bases lay between the germline ends. Germline V lookup: CDR1 SGHRS, CDR2 YFSETQ. CDR3 in amino acids: CASSRTSSTDTQYF. CDR3 nucleotides: TGCGCCAGCAGCAGGACATCTAGCACAGATACGCAGTATTTT.

The rearrangement uses TRBV20-1 and TRBJ2-2; D is possibly TRBD2 (6 bases). V shed 1 base and J shed 5 bases, with 11 bases lying between them. Germline V gene data show CDR1 as DFQATT and CDR2 as SNEGSKA (reference sequence). The CDR3 length is 14 residues. CDR3 sequence (DNA): TGCAGTGCTAGAGCGGCCCGGGGGACCGGGGAGCTGTTTTTT. It encodes CSARAARGTGELFF.

The table lists this clonotype with many counts. As DNA, the CDR3 is TGTGCCAGCAGCTTAGAGGACGTGTCCGGGGAGCTGTTTTTT. Encoded protein: CASSLEDVSGELFF. The V gene is TRBV7-9, the J gene TRBJ2-2, with D uncertain. The CDR3 has 14 amino acids. The germline CDR1 and CDR2 sequences are SEHNR and FQNEAQ (reference sequence). The V gene lost 1 base and the J gene lost 6 bases, with 9 bases spanning the gap. The full variable domain, its missing parts supplied by reference TRBV7-9 and TRBJ2-2, is DTGVSQNPRHKITKRGQNVTFRCDPISEHNRLYWYRQTLGQGPEFLTYFQNEAQLEKSRLLSDRFSAERPKGSFSTLEIQRTEQGDSAMYLCASSLEDVSGELFFGEGSRLTVL.

About this clonotype: A read error may explain this, as a much larger clone is one base away. The chain carries TRBV27 and TRBJ1-5; 10 bases align to TRBD1. The V gene's germline CDR1 is MNHEY and CDR2 SMNVEV (reference sequence). The CDR3 is 15 residues long. CDR3 sequence reads: CASSHLGTGDQPQNF. CDR3 nucleotides: TGTGCCAGCAGCCACCTCGGGACAGGGGATCAGCCCCAGAATTTT.

This clonotype turned up a few times. The CDR3 region is CASSLLAGTGPYEQYF. The CDR3 DNA sequence: TGTGCCAGCAGTCTCCTCGCCGGGACAGGGCCCTACGAGCAGTACTTC. The chain is built from TRBV27 and TRBJ2-7; 9 nucleotides match TRBD1. Germline CDR1 and CDR2: MNHEY and SMNVEV (reference sequence). The CDR3 spans 16 residues. J gave up 2 bases and V 5 bases, and 10 bases lay outside the gene matches.